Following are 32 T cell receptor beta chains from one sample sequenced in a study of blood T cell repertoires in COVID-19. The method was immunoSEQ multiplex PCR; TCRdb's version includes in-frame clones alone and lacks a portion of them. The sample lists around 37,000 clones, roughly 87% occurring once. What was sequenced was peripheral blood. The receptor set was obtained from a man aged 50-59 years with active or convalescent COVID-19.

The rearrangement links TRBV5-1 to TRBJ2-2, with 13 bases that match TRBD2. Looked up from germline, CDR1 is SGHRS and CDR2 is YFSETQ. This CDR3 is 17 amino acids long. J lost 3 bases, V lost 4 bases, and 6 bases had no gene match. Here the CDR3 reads CASSRGLAGVDTGELFF. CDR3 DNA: TGCGCCAGCAGCCGAGGACTAGCGGGAGTTGACACCGGGGAGCTGTTTTTT.

DNA for the CDR3: TGTGCCAGCAGCCAAGGGACTAGCGGGAGCAATGAGCAGTTCTTC. This translates into CASSQGTSGSNEQFF. The rearrangement joins TRBV3-1 (or the pseudogene TRBV3-2) to TRBJ2-1; 13 bases are a match to TRBD2. CDR3 length: 15 residues. Germline V gives CDR1 LGHDT, CDR2 YNNKEL (reference sequence). With V trimmed by 1 base and J by 6 bases, 0 bases remained unmatched.

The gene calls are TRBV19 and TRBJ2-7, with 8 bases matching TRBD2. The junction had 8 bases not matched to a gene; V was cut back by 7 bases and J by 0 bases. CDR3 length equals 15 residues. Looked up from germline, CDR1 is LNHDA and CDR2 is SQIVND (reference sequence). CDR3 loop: CASTRSGSASYEQYF. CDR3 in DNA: TGTGCCAGTACCAGGAGCGGGAGTGCCTCCTACGAGCAGTACTTC.

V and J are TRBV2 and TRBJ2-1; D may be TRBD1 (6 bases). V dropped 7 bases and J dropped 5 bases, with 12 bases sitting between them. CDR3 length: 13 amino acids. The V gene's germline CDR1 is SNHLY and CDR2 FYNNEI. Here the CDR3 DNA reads TGTGCCAGCATACTGGACAGTGACAATGAGCAGTTCTTC. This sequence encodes CASILDSDNEQFF.

The CDR3 nucleotides read TGTGCCAGCAGTTTCAGCCCTAGCGGGAGGAATGAGCAGTTCTTC. Its translation: CASSFSPSGRNEQFF. The gene calls are TRBV28 and TRBJ2-1; TRBD2 matches at 11 bases. CDR1 MDHEN and CDR2 SYDVKM come from the germline V gene. The V gene end was trimmed by 3 bases and the J gene end by 7 bases; junction bases not matched to a gene: 5. The CDR3 spans 15 residues.

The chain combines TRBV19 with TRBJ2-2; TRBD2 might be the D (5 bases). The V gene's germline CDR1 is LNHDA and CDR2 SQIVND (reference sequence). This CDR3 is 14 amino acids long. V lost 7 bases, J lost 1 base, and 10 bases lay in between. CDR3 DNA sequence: TGTGCCAGTATCAGGAGGATGAACACCGGGGAGCTGTTTTTT. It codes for CASIRRMNTGELFF.

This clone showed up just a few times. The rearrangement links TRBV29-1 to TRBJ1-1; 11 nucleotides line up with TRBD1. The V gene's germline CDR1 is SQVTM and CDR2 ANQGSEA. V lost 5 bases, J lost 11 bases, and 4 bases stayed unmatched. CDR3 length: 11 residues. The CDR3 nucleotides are TGCAGCGTTCACGGACAGGGGGCGGCTTTCTTT. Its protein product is CSVHGQGAAFF. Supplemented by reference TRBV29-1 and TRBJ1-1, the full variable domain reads SAVISQKPSRDICQRGTSLTIQCQVDSQVTMMFWYRQQPGQSLTLIATANQGSEATYESGFVIDKFPISRPNLTFSTLTVSNMSPEDSSIYLCSVHGQGAAFFGQGTRLTVV.

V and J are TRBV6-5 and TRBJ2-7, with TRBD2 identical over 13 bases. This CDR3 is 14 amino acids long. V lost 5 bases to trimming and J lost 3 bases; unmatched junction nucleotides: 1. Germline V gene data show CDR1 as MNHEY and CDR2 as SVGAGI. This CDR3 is CASSRLAGGYEQYF. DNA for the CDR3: TGTGCCAGCAGTAGACTAGCGGGAGGCTACGAGCAGTACTTC.

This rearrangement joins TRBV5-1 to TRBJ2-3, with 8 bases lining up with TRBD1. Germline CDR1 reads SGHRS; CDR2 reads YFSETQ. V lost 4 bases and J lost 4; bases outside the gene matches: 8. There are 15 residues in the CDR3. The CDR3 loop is CASSNTGGGSDTQYF. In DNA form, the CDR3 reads TGCGCCAGCAGCAACACAGGGGGAGGTTCAGATACGCAGTATTTT.

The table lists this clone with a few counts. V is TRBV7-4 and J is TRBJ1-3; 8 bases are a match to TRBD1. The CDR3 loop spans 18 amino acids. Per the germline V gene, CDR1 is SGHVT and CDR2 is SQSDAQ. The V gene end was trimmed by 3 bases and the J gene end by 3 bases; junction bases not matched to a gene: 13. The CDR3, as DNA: TGTGCCAGCAGCTTGGGGACAGGTCAAGGGGATTGTGGAAACACCATATATTTT. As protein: CASSLGTGQGDCGNTIYF.

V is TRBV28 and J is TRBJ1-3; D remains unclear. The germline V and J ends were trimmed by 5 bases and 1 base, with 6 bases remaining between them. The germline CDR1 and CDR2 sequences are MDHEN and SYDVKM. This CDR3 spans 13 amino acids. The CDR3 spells CASSVSSGNTIYF. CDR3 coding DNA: TGTGCCAGCAGTGTCAGTTCTGGAAACACCATATATTTT.

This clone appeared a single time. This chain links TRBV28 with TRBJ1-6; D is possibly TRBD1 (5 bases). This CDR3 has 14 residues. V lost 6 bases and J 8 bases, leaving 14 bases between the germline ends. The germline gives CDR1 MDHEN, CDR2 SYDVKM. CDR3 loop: CASSREQYDSPLHF. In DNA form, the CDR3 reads TGTGCCAGCAGCAGGGAACAGTACGATTCACCCCTCCACTTT.

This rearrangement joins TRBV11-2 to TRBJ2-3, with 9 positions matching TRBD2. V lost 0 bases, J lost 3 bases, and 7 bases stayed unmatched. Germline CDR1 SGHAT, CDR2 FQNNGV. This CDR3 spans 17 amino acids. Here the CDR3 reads CASSLDPAGGPTDTQYF. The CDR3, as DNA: TGTGCCAGCAGCTTAGATCCGGCGGGAGGGCCGACAGATACGCAGTATTTT.

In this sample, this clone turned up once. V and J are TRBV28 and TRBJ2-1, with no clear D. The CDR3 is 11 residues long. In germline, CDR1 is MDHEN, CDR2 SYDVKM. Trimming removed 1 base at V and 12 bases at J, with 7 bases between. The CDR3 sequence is CASSLYDTQFF. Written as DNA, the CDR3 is TGTGCCAGCAGTTTATATGACACGCAGTTCTTC. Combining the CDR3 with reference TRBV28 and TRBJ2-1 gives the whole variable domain DVKVTQSSRYLVKRTGEKVFLECVQDMDHENMFWYRQDPGLGLRLIYFSYDVKMKEKGDIPEGYSVSREKKERFSLILESASTNQTSMYLCASSLYDTQFFGPGTRLTVL.

For the CDR3, the DNA is TGTGCCAGCAGCACTAACAGGGGTCGAGAGACCCAGTACTTC. Amino acids: CASSTNRGRETQYF. V and J are TRBV7-2 and TRBJ2-5; 7 nucleotides line up with TRBD1. Per germline, CDR1 SGHTA and CDR2 FQGNSA. CDR3 length equals 14 residues. Trimming took 5 bases from V and 4 from J; bases not matched to a gene: 7.

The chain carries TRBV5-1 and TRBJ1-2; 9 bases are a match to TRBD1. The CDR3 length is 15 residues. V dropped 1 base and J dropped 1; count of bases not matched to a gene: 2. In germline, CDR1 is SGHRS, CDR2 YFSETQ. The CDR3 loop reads CASSLPGQGNYGYTF. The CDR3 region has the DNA TGCGCCAGCAGCTTGCCGGGACAGGGTAACTATGGCTACACCTTC.

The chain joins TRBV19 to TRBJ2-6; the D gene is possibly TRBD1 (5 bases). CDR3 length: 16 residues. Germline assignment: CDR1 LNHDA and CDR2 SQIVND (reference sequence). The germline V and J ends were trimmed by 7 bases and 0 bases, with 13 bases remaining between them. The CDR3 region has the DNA TGTGCCAGTAACAACAGGATGAGCTCTGGGGCCAACGTCCTGACTTTC. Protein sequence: CASNNRMSSGANVLTF. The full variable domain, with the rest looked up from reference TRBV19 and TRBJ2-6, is DGGITQSPKYLFRKEGQNVTLSCEQNLNHDAMYWYRQDPGQGLRLIYYSQIVNDFQKGDIAEGYSVSREKKESFPLTVTSAQKNPTAFYLCASNNRMSSGANVLTFGAGSRLTVL.

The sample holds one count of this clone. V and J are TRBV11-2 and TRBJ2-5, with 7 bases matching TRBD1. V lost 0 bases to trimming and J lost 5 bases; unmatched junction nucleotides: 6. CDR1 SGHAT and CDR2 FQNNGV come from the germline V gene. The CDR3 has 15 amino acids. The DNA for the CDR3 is TGTGCCAGCAGCTTAGAGTTTCAGGGGGAGGAGACCCAGTACTTC. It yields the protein CASSLEFQGEETQYF.

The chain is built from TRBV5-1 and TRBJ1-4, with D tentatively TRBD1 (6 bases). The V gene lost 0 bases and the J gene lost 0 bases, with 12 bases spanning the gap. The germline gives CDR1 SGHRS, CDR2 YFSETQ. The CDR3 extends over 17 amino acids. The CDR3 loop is CASSLEGGATTNEKLFF. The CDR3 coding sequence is TGCGCCAGCAGCTTGGAAGGGGGGGCCACAACTAATGAAAAACTGTTTTTT.

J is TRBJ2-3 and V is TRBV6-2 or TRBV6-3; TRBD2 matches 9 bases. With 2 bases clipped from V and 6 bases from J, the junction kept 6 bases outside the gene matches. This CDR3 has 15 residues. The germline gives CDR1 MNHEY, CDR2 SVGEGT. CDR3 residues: CASSYVLAGQDTQYF. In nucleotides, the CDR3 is TGTGCCAGCAGTTACGTCCTAGCGGGACAGGATACGCAGTATTTT.

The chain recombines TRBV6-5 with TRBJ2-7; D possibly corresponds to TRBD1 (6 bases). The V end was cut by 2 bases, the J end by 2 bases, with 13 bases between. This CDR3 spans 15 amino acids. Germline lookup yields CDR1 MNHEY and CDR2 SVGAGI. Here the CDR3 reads CASSYKLQGTYEQYF. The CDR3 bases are TGTGCCAGCAGTTACAAGTTACAGGGAACCTACGAGCAGTACTTC.

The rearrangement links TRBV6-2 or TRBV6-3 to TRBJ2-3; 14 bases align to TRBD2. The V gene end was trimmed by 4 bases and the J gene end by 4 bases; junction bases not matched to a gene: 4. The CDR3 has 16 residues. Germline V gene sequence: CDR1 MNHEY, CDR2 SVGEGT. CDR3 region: CASSSPGLAGADTQYF. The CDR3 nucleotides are TGTGCCAGCAGTTCCCCGGGACTAGCGGGAGCAGATACGCAGTATTTT.

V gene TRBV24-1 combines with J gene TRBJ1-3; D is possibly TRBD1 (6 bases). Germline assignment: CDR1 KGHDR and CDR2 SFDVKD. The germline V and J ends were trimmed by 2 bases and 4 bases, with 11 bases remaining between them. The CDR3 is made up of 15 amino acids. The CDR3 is CATSDSGTTGNTIYF. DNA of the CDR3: TGTGCCACCAGTGATTCCGGGACAACCGGAAACACCATATATTTT.

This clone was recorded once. CDR3 nucleotides: TGTGCCAGCAGCGGCCTTGCGGGCGGGGTGGATACGCAGTATTTT. Translated, it gives CASSGLAGGVDTQYF. The chain uses TRBV7-9 and TRBJ2-3, with D tentatively TRBD2 (6 bases). The germline CDR1 and CDR2 sequences are SEHNR and FQNEAQ (reference sequence). The V end lost 5 bases, the J end lost 6 bases, and 18 bases lay between the germline ends. The CDR3 has 15 residues.

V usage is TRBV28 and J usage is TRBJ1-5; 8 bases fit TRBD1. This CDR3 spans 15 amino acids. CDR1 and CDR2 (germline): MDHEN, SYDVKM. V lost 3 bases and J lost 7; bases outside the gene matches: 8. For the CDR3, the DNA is TGTGCCAGCAGTTTTAGTGGACAGGGATCCCAGCCCCAGCATTTT. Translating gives CASSFSGQGSQPQHF. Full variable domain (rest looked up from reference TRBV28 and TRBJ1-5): DVKVTQSSRYLVKRTGEKVFLECVQDMDHENMFWYRQDPGLGLRLIYFSYDVKMKEKGDIPEGYSVSREKKERFSLILESASTNQTSMYLCASSFSGQGSQPQHFGDGTRLSIL.

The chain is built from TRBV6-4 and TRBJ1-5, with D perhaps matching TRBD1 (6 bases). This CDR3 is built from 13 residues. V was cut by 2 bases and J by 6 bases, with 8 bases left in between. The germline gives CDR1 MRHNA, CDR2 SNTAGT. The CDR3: CASSDRDTQPQHF. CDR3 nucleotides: TGTGCCAGCAGTGACAGGGACACTCAGCCCCAGCATTTT.

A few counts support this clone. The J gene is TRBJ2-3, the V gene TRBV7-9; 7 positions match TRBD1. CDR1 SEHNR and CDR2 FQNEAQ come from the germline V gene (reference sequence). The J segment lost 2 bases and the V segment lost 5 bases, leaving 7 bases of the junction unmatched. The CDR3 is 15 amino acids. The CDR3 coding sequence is TGTGCCAGCAGCCCGGGACAGATTTACACAGATACGCAGTATTTT. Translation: CASSPGQIYTDTQYF.

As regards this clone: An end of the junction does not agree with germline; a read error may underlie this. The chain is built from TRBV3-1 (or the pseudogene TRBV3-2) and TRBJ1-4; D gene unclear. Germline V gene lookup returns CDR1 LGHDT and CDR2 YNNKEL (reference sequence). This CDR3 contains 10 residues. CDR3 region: CASSRAKGDF. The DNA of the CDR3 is TGTGCCAGCAGCCGCGCCAAAGGAGATTTT.

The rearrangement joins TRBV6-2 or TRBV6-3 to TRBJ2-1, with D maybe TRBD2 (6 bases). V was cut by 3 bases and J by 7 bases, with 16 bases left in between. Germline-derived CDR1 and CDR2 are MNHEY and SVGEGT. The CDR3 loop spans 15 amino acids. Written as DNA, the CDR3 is TGTGCCAGCAGTTATTTACGGGAGTCAGGGAATGAGCAGTTCTTC. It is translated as CASSYLRESGNEQFF.

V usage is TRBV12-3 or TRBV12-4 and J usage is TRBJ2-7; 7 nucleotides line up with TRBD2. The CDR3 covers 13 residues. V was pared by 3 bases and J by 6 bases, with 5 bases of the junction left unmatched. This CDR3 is CASSFGLDREQYF. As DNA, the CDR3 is TGTGCCAGCAGTTTCGGACTAGATCGCGAGCAGTACTTC.

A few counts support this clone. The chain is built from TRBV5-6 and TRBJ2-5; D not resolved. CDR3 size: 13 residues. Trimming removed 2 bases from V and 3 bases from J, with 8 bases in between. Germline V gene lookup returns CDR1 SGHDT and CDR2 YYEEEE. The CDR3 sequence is CASSFGSEETQYF. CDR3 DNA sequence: TGTGCCAGCAGCTTCGGTAGTGAAGAGACCCAGTACTTC.

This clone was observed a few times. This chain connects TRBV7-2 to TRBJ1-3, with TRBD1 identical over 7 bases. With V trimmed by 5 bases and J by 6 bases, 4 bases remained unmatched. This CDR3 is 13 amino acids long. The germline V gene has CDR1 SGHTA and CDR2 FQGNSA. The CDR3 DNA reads TGTGCCAGCAGCGTCGACAGGGAAAACACCATATATTTT. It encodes CASSVDRENTIYF.